The clone carrying this T cell receptor (beta chain) was counted many times. Its antigen remains unidentified. This entry belongs to a study of T cells in Graves' hyperthyroidism and ophthalmopathy. Across the whole study: Blood from the periphery was taken at initial diagnosis, before any treatment. Overall study results and limits: In simple terms, a model built on 13 V-J features told ophthalmopathy apart from stable hyperthyroidism.

The investigators amplified TCR beta CDR3 regions from RNA transcripts. Researchers ran a first-round RT-PCR on the TCR CDR3 using the HTBI primer set. TCRdb re-called the multiplex PCR reads through MiXCR, storing one row per CDR3 protein. The table records about 590,000 distinct CDR3 sequences, approximately 14% of them present only once. Ophthalmopathy patients had moderate-to-severe active disease, CAS ≥3, NOSPECS ≥4, and disease duration under 3 months. Cells are PBMCs isolated from roughly 9.2 ml of fresh blood. Germline V lookup: CDR1 SGHDN, CDR2 FVKESK. This CDR3 contains 15 residues. The trim removed 2 bases at V and 1 base at J, leaving 4 bases unmatched.

The V and J genes are TRBV14 and TRBJ2-5, with TRBD2 identical over 7 bases. This sequence was found in a woman aged 18 to 35 with Graves' ophthalmopathy. Sequenced input: blood. The CDR3 nucleotides read TGTGCCAGCAGCCAACTTAGCGGGCTCCAAGAGACCCAGTACTTC. It codes for CASSQLSGLQETQYF.